The rows below give T cell receptor beta chains drawn from one sample of a study of blood T cell repertoires in COVID-19. The assay was immunoSEQ multiplex PCR, and TCRdb's table has in-frame clones only and misses some. The data contain more than 110,000 clones, over 65% of them seen just once; the ten biggest clones take up about 6%. The specimen sequenced was PBMCs or T cells enriched from blood (not recorded which). The receptors derive from a woman aged 50 to 65 who had recovered from COVID-19. Both conserved end residues are part of each CDR3. Each record gives: CDR3 protein, CDR3 DNA, J gene, D gene, clone size, V gene. D genes are given only for firm matches. Only some rows state a clone size, as once, few, many or a class for expanded clones.

cdr3_aa: CASTKTGGAGYGYTF; cdr3_nt: TGCGCCAGCACCAAGACAGGGGGCGCCGGCTATGGCTACACCTTC; j_call: TRBJ1-2; d_call: TRBD1; clone_size: once; v_call: TRBV5-1
cdr3_aa: CASSLAGRGIDTQYF; cdr3_nt: TGTGCCAGCAGCTTAGCTGGCAGGGGGATAGATACGCAGTATTTT; j_call: TRBJ2-3; d_call: TRBD1; clone_size: .; v_call: TRBV7-9
cdr3_aa: CASSLRQVPRETQYF; cdr3_nt: TGTGCCAGCAGCCTAAGACAGGTTCCGCGGGAGACCCAGTACTTC; j_call: TRBJ2-5; d_call: .; clone_size: .; v_call: TRBV7-2
cdr3_aa: CASSQRERGGNNEQFF; cdr3_nt: TGCGCCAGCAGCCAGAGGGAGCGGGGCGGCAACAATGAGCAGTTCTTC; j_call: TRBJ2-1; d_call: TRBD2; clone_size: .; v_call: TRBV4-1
cdr3_aa: CASFKRMANEKLFF; cdr3_nt: TGTGCCAGCTTCAAGAGAATGGCTAATGAAAAACTGTTTTTT; j_call: TRBJ1-4; d_call: .; clone_size: .; v_call: TRBV28
cdr3_aa: CASSRLAGDVNNEQFF; cdr3_nt: TGTGCCAGCAGTCGGCTAGCGGGGGACGTTAACAATGAGCAGTTCTTC; j_call: TRBJ2-1; d_call: TRBD2; clone_size: .; v_call: TRBV6-4
cdr3_aa: CAISVGSTDTQYF; cdr3_nt: TGTGCCATCAGTGTCGGTAGCACAGATACGCAGTATTTT; j_call: TRBJ2-3; d_call: .; clone_size: .; v_call: TRBV10-3
cdr3_aa: CASSSDSFPYNEQFF; cdr3_nt: TGTGCCAGCAGCTCAGACAGTTTTCCTTACAATGAGCAGTTCTTC; j_call: TRBJ2-1; d_call: .; clone_size: .; v_call: TRBV7-2
cdr3_aa: CASSLDSQGNQPQHF; cdr3_nt: TGTGCCAGCAGCTTAGACTCACAGGGCAATCAGCCCCAGCATTTT; j_call: TRBJ1-5; d_call: .; clone_size: .; v_call: TRBV7-9
cdr3_aa: CASSQLAYGGETQYF; cdr3_nt: TGCGCCAGCAGCCAACTAGCGTATGGGGGGGAGACCCAGTACTTC; j_call: TRBJ2-5; d_call: TRBD2; clone_size: .; v_call: TRBV5-1
cdr3_aa: CASSLGLRHGYTF; cdr3_nt: TGTGCCAGCAGCTTAGGACTCCGCCATGGCTACACCTTC; j_call: TRBJ1-2; d_call: .; clone_size: .; v_call: TRBV11-2
cdr3_aa: CASSSAGIPLHF; cdr3_nt: TGTGCCAGCAGCTCCGCAGGGATCCCCCTCCACTTT; j_call: TRBJ1-6; d_call: .; clone_size: few; v_call: TRBV13
cdr3_aa: CATSRDRGDSPLHF; cdr3_nt: TGTGCCACCAGCAGAGACCGGGGGGATTCACCCCTCCACTTT; j_call: TRBJ1-6; d_call: .; clone_size: .; v_call: TRBV15
cdr3_aa: CASSQYQQGSQNIQYF; cdr3_nt: TGTGCCAGCAGCCAGTACCAACAGGGGTCCCAAAACATTCAGTACTTC; j_call: TRBJ2-4; d_call: TRBD1; clone_size: .; v_call: TRBV14
cdr3_aa: CASSMDNLNTEAFF; cdr3_nt: TGTGCCAGCAGTATGGACAACCTGAACACTGAAGCTTTCTTT; j_call: TRBJ1-1; d_call: .; clone_size: .; v_call: TRBV7-2
cdr3_aa: CASSERGSYGYTF; cdr3_nt: TGTGCCAGCAGCGAACGGGGTTCCTATGGCTACACCTTC; j_call: TRBJ1-2; d_call: .; clone_size: .; v_call: TRBV7-2
cdr3_aa: CASSQPGGAWNEQFF; cdr3_nt: TGCGCCAGCAGCCAACCGGGGGGGGCCTGGAATGAGCAGTTCTTC; j_call: TRBJ2-1; d_call: TRBD2; clone_size: .; v_call: TRBV4-1
cdr3_aa: CASIPTRVGTYEQYF; cdr3_nt: TGTGCCAGCATCCCCACCAGGGTAGGGACCTACGAGCAGTACTTC; j_call: TRBJ2-7; d_call: .; clone_size: few; v_call: TRBV2
cdr3_aa: CARPSPGTGDVFYNSPLHF; cdr3_nt: TGTGCCAGACCGTCTCCCGGGACAGGGGACGTCTTTTATAATTCACCCCTCCACTTT; j_call: TRBJ1-6; d_call: TRBD1; clone_size: .; v_call: TRBV28
cdr3_aa: CASSGRTGSGNTIYF; cdr3_nt: TGTGCCAGCAGCGGACGGACAGGGTCTGGAAACACCATATATTTT; j_call: TRBJ1-3; d_call: TRBD1; clone_size: few; v_call: TRBV5-6
cdr3_aa: CASSSYYEAFF; cdr3_nt: TGTGCCAGCAGCTCGTACTATGAAGCTTTCTTT; j_call: TRBJ1-1; d_call: .; clone_size: few; v_call: TRBV7-9
cdr3_aa: CASSRTGQVSGNTIYF; cdr3_nt: TGCGCCAGCAGCCGCACCGGACAGGTCTCTGGAAACACCATATATTTT; j_call: TRBJ1-3; d_call: TRBD1; clone_size: once; v_call: TRBV5-1
cdr3_aa: CASAQGPGSNQPQHF; cdr3_nt: TGTGCCAGCGCGCAGGGTCCGGGTAGCAATCAGCCCCAGCATTTT; j_call: TRBJ1-5; d_call: .; clone_size: .; v_call: TRBV27
cdr3_aa: CASSSSSYEQYF; cdr3_nt: TGTGCCAGCAGTTCCAGCTCCTACGAGCAGTACTTC; j_call: TRBJ2-7; d_call: .; clone_size: .; v_call: TRBV6-5
cdr3_aa: CASSPTGGAGKSLYEQYF; cdr3_nt: TGTGCCAGCAGCCCGACAGGGGGCGCCGGGAAGTCCTTATACGAGCAGTACTTC; j_call: TRBJ2-7; d_call: TRBD1; clone_size: .; v_call: TRBV11-2
cdr3_aa: CASSPSGRDQPQHF; cdr3_nt: TGTGCCAGCAGCCCAAGCGGGCGGGATCAGCCCCAGCATTTT; j_call: TRBJ1-5; d_call: .; clone_size: .; v_call: TRBV14
cdr3_aa: CASSGGTYYSGNTIYF; cdr3_nt: TGCGCCAGCAGCGGCGGGACGTACTACTCTGGAAACACCATATATTTT; j_call: TRBJ1-3; d_call: .; clone_size: .; v_call: TRBV5-1
cdr3_aa: CASSPGFVEQFF; cdr3_nt: TGTGCCAGCAGCCCAGGGTTCGTTGAGCAGTTCTTC; j_call: TRBJ2-1; d_call: .; clone_size: .; v_call: TRBV7-9
cdr3_aa: CASSSGTANTEAFF; cdr3_nt: TGTGCCAGCAGTTCCGGGACAGCGAACACTGAAGCTTTCTTT; j_call: TRBJ1-1; d_call: TRBD1; clone_size: .; v_call: TRBV28
cdr3_aa: CAYPLAGDGYTF; cdr3_nt: TGTGCCTACCCTCTGGCAGGCGATGGCTACACCTTC; j_call: TRBJ1-2; d_call: .; clone_size: .; v_call: TRBV30
cdr3_aa: CASSQATTEDTQYF; cdr3_nt: TGTGCCAGCAGCCAAGCGACAACAGAAGATACGCAGTATTTT; j_call: TRBJ2-3; d_call: .; clone_size: few; v_call: TRBV4-2
cdr3_aa: CASSLGQLSTDTQYF; cdr3_nt: TGCGCCAGCAGCTTGGGGCAACTAAGCACAGATACGCAGTATTTT; j_call: TRBJ2-3; d_call: .; clone_size: .; v_call: TRBV5-1
cdr3_aa: CASSIGTSGASRTQYF; cdr3_nt: TGTGCCAGTAGTATAGGGACTAGTGGAGCTAGCCGGACGCAGTATTTT; j_call: TRBJ2-3; d_call: TRBD2; clone_size: .; v_call: TRBV19
cdr3_aa: CASSQRGSGQFF; cdr3_nt: TGTGCCAGCAGCCAAAGGGGTTCGGGGCAGTTCTTC; j_call: TRBJ2-1; d_call: .; clone_size: .; v_call: TRBV3-1/TRBV3-2
cdr3_aa: CASSRGQALTEAFF; cdr3_nt: TGTGCCAGCAGCCGGGGACAGGCGCTCACTGAAGCTTTCTTT; j_call: TRBJ1-1; d_call: TRBD1; clone_size: .; v_call: TRBV6-5
cdr3_aa: CAISEDRDAGELFF; cdr3_nt: TGTGCCATCAGTGAGGACAGGGATGCCGGGGAGCTGTTTTTT; j_call: TRBJ2-2; d_call: TRBD1; clone_size: .; v_call: TRBV10-3
cdr3_aa: CASSFSLIAPGTNEKLFF; cdr3_nt: TGTGCCAGCAGCTTCTCCTTAATCGCCCCAGGGACTAATGAAAAACTGTTTTTT; j_call: TRBJ1-4; d_call: .; clone_size: .; v_call: TRBV5-4
cdr3_aa: CASSPGREIKNIQYF; cdr3_nt: TGTGCCAGTAGCCCAGGGCGGGAGATCAAAAACATTCAGTACTTC; j_call: TRBJ2-4; d_call: TRBD2; clone_size: .; v_call: TRBV19
cdr3_aa: CASNQFLAGEETQYF; cdr3_nt: TGTGCCAGCAACCAATTTCTAGCGGGGGAAGAGACCCAGTACTTC; j_call: TRBJ2-5; d_call: TRBD2; clone_size: .; v_call: TRBV6-5
cdr3_aa: CASSEALMTGANEKLFF; cdr3_nt: TGTGCCAGCAGTGAGGCCTTAATGACAGGCGCTAATGAAAAACTGTTTTTT; j_call: TRBJ1-4; d_call: .; clone_size: .; v_call: TRBV6-1
cdr3_aa: CASSPTLGGGSTDTQYF; cdr3_nt: TGTGCCAGCAGCCCCACCCTGGGCGGGGGTAGCACAGATACGCAGTATTTT; j_call: TRBJ2-3; d_call: TRBD2; clone_size: .; v_call: TRBV3-1/TRBV3-2
cdr3_aa: CASSRTVNTQETQYF; cdr3_nt: TGTGCCAGCAGCCGGACAGTCAACACCCAAGAGACCCAGTACTTC; j_call: TRBJ2-5; d_call: .; clone_size: .; v_call: TRBV28
cdr3_aa: CASSDYKEAFF; cdr3_nt: TGTGCCAGCAGTGACTATAAGGAAGCTTTCTTT; j_call: TRBJ1-1; d_call: .; clone_size: .; v_call: TRBV25-1
cdr3_aa: CASSLGGATNEKLFF; cdr3_nt: TGTGCCAGCAGTCTAGGGGGTGCAACTAATGAAAAACTGTTTTTT; j_call: TRBJ1-4; d_call: .; clone_size: .; v_call: TRBV27
cdr3_aa: CASSHRQGRGSGELFF; cdr3_nt: TGTGCCAGCAGCCACCGACAGGGTCGGGGGTCCGGGGAGCTGTTTTTT; j_call: TRBJ2-2; d_call: .; clone_size: few; v_call: TRBV14
cdr3_aa: CASSATESNEQFF; cdr3_nt: TGTGCCAGCAGCGCCACGGAGTCCAATGAGCAGTTCTTC; j_call: TRBJ2-1; d_call: .; clone_size: .; v_call: TRBV7-9
cdr3_aa: CASRAGAYLNEKLFF; cdr3_nt: TGTGCCAGCAGAGCAGGGGCGTATCTAAATGAAAAACTGTTTTTT; j_call: TRBJ1-4; d_call: .; clone_size: .; v_call: TRBV27
cdr3_aa: CASGKGGSTRETQYF; cdr3_nt: TGTGCCAGTGGGAAGGGGGGGAGTACGCGGGAGACCCAGTACTTC; j_call: TRBJ2-5; d_call: .; clone_size: .; v_call: TRBV6-1
cdr3_aa: CASSTLQGTEAFF; cdr3_nt: TGTGCCAGCAGTACGTTACAGGGTACTGAAGCTTTCTTT; j_call: TRBJ1-1; d_call: .; clone_size: once; v_call: TRBV27
cdr3_aa: CASSQDRGLAGPYNEQFF; cdr3_nt: TGTGCCAGCAGCCAAGATAGGGGACTAGCGGGGCCCTACAATGAGCAGTTCTTC; j_call: TRBJ2-1; d_call: TRBD2; clone_size: .; v_call: TRBV4-2
cdr3_aa: CASSQRTDYGYTF; cdr3_nt: TGTGCCAGCAGCCAACGGACAGACTATGGCTACACCTTC; j_call: TRBJ1-2; d_call: .; clone_size: .; v_call: TRBV3-1/TRBV3-2
cdr3_aa: CAIERSGSSYEQYF; cdr3_nt: TGTGCCATAGAAAGGTCCGGGAGCTCCTACGAGCAGTACTTC; j_call: TRBJ2-7; d_call: .; clone_size: .; v_call: TRBV2
cdr3_aa: CASSPIGQGGRYGGYTF; cdr3_nt: TGTGCCAGCAGCCCAATAGGACAGGGAGGTCGCTACGGTGGCTACACCTTC; j_call: TRBJ1-2; d_call: TRBD1; clone_size: .; v_call: TRBV5-6
cdr3_aa: CSVRGVGETQYF; cdr3_nt: TGCAGCGTGCGGGGGGTTGGGGAGACCCAGTACTTC; j_call: TRBJ2-5; d_call: TRBD2; clone_size: .; v_call: TRBV29-1
cdr3_aa: CASSPGASTDTQYF; cdr3_nt: TGTGCCAGCAGCCCAGGGGCTAGCACAGATACGCAGTATTTT; j_call: TRBJ2-3; d_call: .; clone_size: few; v_call: TRBV11-3
cdr3_aa: CASSLVARDEQFF; cdr3_nt: TGTGCCAGCAGCTTAGTAGCCCGGGATGAGCAGTTCTTC; j_call: TRBJ2-1; d_call: .; clone_size: .; v_call: TRBV5-6
cdr3_aa: CASSETRQAINEKLFF; cdr3_nt: TGTGCCAGCAGTGAAACGCGACAGGCGATTAATGAAAAACTGTTTTTT; j_call: TRBJ1-4; d_call: .; clone_size: .; v_call: TRBV2
cdr3_aa: CASSLGTGDTDTQYF; cdr3_nt: TGTGCCAGCAGCCTCGGGACAGGGGACACAGATACGCAGTATTTT; j_call: TRBJ2-3; d_call: TRBD1; clone_size: .; v_call: TRBV11-3